Detailed here is one TCR beta chain. Its target is unknown. This specimen includes other DNA sequences encoding the same CDR3. This entry belongs to a study of CD8+ T cells in alopecia areata. Looking at the study overall: Those treated were given oral tofacitinib at 5 to 10 mg twice daily.

CDR3 size: 11 residues. Trimming took 1 base from V and 6 from J, leaving 4 bases between them. The V gene's germline CDR1 is DFQATT and CDR2 SNEGSKA (reference sequence). RNA extraction was followed by reverse transcription into cDNA, which acted as the sequencing template. The table came from immunoSEQ multiplex PCR; TCRdb's copy has only in-frame clones and leaves some out. The sample contains some 240,000 clones, 50% to 60% of which appear only once. Study observations and caveats: Higher clonality was seen in lesional scalp than in normal scalp, especially in alopecia totalis/universalis.

This TCR derives from a human donor with alopecia areata. This sample comprised CD4+ T cells sorted from blood, obtained at week 0. The chain couples TRBV20-1 to TRBJ2-1; D unclear. CDR3 loop: CSARGRNEQFF. CDR3 sequence (DNA): TGCAGTGCTAGAGGGCGCAATGAGCAGTTCTTC.